This T cell receptor beta chain was captured by sequencing in a study of T cell responses to AZD1222 COVID-19 vaccine. Points on this clone: Its antigen remains unidentified. At one end, the junction sequence differs from germline, possibly due to a read error.

TCRdb's table, derived via immunoSEQ multiplex PCR, lists solely in-frame clones and lacks some. The sample has 150,000 or so clones; about nine tenths are singletons. The CDR3 loop spans 14 amino acids. In germline, CDR1 is MNHEY, CDR2 SVGAGI. Points from the study as a whole: White British people made up most donors, females outnumbered males, and clonal diversity was possibly underestimated. Two AZD1222 doses significantly raised spike-specific TCR breadth and depth over controls. Across spike, vaccine-associated CD4 TCRs were found, dominant at 160-218 and 743-854.

The receptor was isolated from an adult in good health. Sequences were derived from peripheral blood, sampled on day 0 of MenACWY control vaccination. The V gene is TRBV6-5, the J gene TRBJ1-6, with unresolved D. The CDR3 sequence is CASSYSAYNSPLHF. DNA of the CDR3: TGTGCCAGCAGCTACTCGGCCTATAATTCACCCCTCCACTTT.